The 14 T cell receptor beta chains reported below all come from one sample, sequenced in a study of blood T cells in healthy people across ages. For the second PCR, which ran for 7 to 11 cycles, a sample-barcoded 5' primer and a J-beta primer mix were used. TCRdb independently ran MiXCR on the 5' RACE reads; one entry per CDR3 protein. Of more than 1,400,000 distinct CDR3 sequences listed, 40% to 50% are singletons. The sample comprised blood. The receptors shown here come from a woman aged 18-29 years in good health.

V and J are TRBV4-1 and TRBJ1-2; D is uncertain. Germline V gene lookup returns CDR1 MGHRA and CDR2 YSYEKL. Trimming took 2 bases from V and 1 from J, leaving 8 bases between them. The CDR3 contains 14 residues. As DNA, the CDR3 is TGCGCCAGCAGCCAATTCGAGAGTAACTATGGCTACACCTTC. This encodes CASSQFESNYGYTF.

This clonotype came up a few times. The chain employs TRBV18 and TRBJ2-5; TRBD1 aligns across 7 bases. From germline, CDR1 is KGHSH and CDR2 LQKENI. V dropped 1 base and J dropped 7; count of bases not matched to a gene: 6. The CDR3 consists of 14 residues. The CDR3 loop is CASSPQGAEGTQYF. The CDR3 bases are TGTGCCAGCTCACCACAGGGGGCTGAAGGGACCCAGTACTTC.

The chain employs TRBV11-2 and TRBJ1-1; possible D gene TRBD1, 5 bases. Trimming took 3 bases from V and 0 from J, leaving 11 bases between them. The germline V gene encodes CDR1 SGHAT and CDR2 FQNNGV. The CDR3 is 15 residues long. The CDR3 is CASSLPQGMNTEAFF. CDR3 DNA: TGTGCCAGCAGCTTGCCGCAGGGCATGAACACTGAAGCTTTCTTT.

The chain carries TRBV5-1 and TRBJ1-6; D is uncertain. Trimming shortened V by 0 bases and J by 6 bases, and 13 bases separated the two germline ends. The CDR3 has 16 residues. Per germline, CDR1 SGHRS and CDR2 YFSETQ. Here the CDR3 reads CASSLERATSNSPLHF. CDR3 nucleotide sequence: TGCGCCAGCAGCTTGGAAAGGGCAACGAGTAATTCACCCCTCCACTTT.

With respect to this clonotype: Being one base from a much bigger clone, this may be a read error. The chain joins TRBV20-1 to TRBJ1-2, with 7 bases lining up with TRBD1. Looked up from germline, CDR1 is DFQATT and CDR2 is SNEGSKA (reference sequence). This CDR3 region has 13 residues. CDR3: CSARGQGDYGHTF. CDR3 coding DNA: TGCAGTGCTAGAGGACAGGGTGACTATGGCCACACCTTC.

The table lists this clonotype with a few counts. This chain links TRBV11-1 with TRBJ2-7, with D tentatively TRBD1 (5 bases). Germline loops: CDR1 SGHAT, CDR2 FQDESV (reference sequence). V was pared by 3 bases and J by 5 bases, with 14 bases between. The CDR3 loop spans 14 amino acids. The CDR3 DNA sequence: TGTGCCAGCAGCTTCCAGACAGATACCCACGAGCAGTACTTC. Translation gives CASSFQTDTHEQYF.

The rearrangement links TRBV28 to TRBJ2-3; TRBD2 matches at 7 bases. Germline values: CDR1 MDHEN, CDR2 SYDVKM. The CDR3 runs 16 residues. Trimming removed 6 bases from V and 2 bases from J; junction bases left unmatched: 11. CDR3 loop: CASRGRGGDPTDTQYF. The CDR3 bases are TGTGCCAGCAGGGGAAGGGGAGGGGACCCCACAGATACGCAGTATTTT.

The J gene is TRBJ2-1, the V gene TRBV7-2, with D possibly being TRBD1 (6 bases). The CDR3 has 16 amino acids. Germline V gives CDR1 SGHTA, CDR2 FQGNSA. Trimming left V 1 base short and J 12 bases short, with 22 bases between. The CDR3 here is CASSLEAVGWDNGQFF. CDR3 coding DNA: TGTGCCAGCAGCTTAGAGGCGGTCGGCTGGGACAACGGGCAGTTCTTC.

This chain joins TRBV7-2 and TRBJ2-3, with D tentatively TRBD1 (5 bases). CDR1 and CDR2 from the germline V gene are SGHTA and FQGNSA. The V gene lost 6 bases and the J gene lost 7 bases, with 17 bases spanning the gap. The CDR3 length is 14 residues. DNA of the CDR3: TGTGCCAGCAGTCCTCCAGGGTCACTGTATACGCAGTATTTT. Translated: CASSPPGSLYTQYF.

This clonotype appeared a single time. The chain combines TRBV12-3 or TRBV12-4 with TRBJ1-2; D is uncertain. Between the trimmed V and J ends, which lost 4 bases and 4 bases, there was a span of 10 bases. The CDR3 contains 13 residues. The CDR3 here is CASSSRQPYGYTF. The CDR3 DNA sequence: TGTGCCAGCAGTTCACGGCAGCCCTATGGCTACACCTTC.

This rearrangement joins TRBV12-3 or TRBV12-4 to TRBJ2-7, with TRBD1 matching over 7 bases. The CDR3 runs 13 residues. The trim removed 5 bases at V and 7 bases at J, leaving 8 bases unmatched. CDR3 region: CASSPAGGNEQYF. The CDR3, as DNA: TGTGCCAGCAGTCCAGCAGGGGGAAATGAGCAGTACTTC.

This clonotype appeared a few times. The CDR3 here is CASSAYRDRGNIQYF. CDR3 sequence (DNA): TGTGCCAGCAGCGCATACCGGGACAGGGGGAACATTCAGTACTTC. The V gene is TRBV3-1, the J gene TRBJ2-4, with 11 bases fitting TRBD1. The CDR3 spans 15 residues. Germline CDR1 reads LGHDT; CDR2 reads YNNKEL (reference sequence). Trimming removed 5 bases from V and 7 bases from J; junction bases left unmatched: 7. The full variable domain, completed using reference TRBV3-1 and TRBJ2-4, is DTAVSQTPKYLVTQMGNDKSIKCEQNLGHDTMYWYKQDSKKFLKIMFSYNNKELIINETVPNRFSPKSPDKAHLNLHINSLELGDSAVYFCASSAYRDRGNIQYFGAGTRLSVL.

The genes are TRBV3-1 and TRBJ2-7, with D unresolved. The CDR3 runs 15 residues. Looked up from germline, CDR1 is LGHDT and CDR2 is YNNKEL (reference sequence). V was cut by 1 base and J by 5 bases, with 15 bases left in between. CDR3 residues: CASSQGGPQIHEQYF. CDR3 nucleotides: TGTGCCAGCAGCCAAGGAGGCCCCCAAATCCACGAGCAGTACTTC.

The chain couples TRBV7-3 to TRBJ2-1; D may be TRBD2 (6 bases). The CDR3 has 16 amino acids. Per the germline V gene, CDR1 is SGHTA and CDR2 is FQGTGA. Between the trimmed V and J ends, which lost 3 bases and 0 bases, there was a span of 12 bases. CDR3 bases: TGTGCCAGCAGCTTTGGCTTCGGGGGCTCCTACAATGAGCAGTTCTTC. Its protein is CASSFGFGGSYNEQFF.